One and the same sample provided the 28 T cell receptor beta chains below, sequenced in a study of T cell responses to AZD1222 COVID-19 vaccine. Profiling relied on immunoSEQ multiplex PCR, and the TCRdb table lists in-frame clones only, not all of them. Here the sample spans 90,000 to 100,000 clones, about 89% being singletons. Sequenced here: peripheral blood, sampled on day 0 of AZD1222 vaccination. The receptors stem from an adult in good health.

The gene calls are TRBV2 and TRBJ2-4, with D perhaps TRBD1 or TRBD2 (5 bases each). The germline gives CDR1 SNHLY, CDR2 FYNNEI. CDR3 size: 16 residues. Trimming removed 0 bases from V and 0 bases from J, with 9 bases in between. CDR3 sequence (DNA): TGTGCCAGCAGTGAAGCGGCAGGGACAGCCAAAAACATTCAGTACTTC. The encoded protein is CASSEAAGTAKNIQYF. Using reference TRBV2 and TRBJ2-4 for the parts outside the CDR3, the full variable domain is EPEVTQTPSHQVTQMGQEVILRCVPISNHLYFYWYRQILGQKVEFLVSFYNNEISEKSEIFDDQFSVERPDGSNFTLKIRSTKLEDSAMYFCASSEAAGTAKNIQYFGAGTRLSVL.

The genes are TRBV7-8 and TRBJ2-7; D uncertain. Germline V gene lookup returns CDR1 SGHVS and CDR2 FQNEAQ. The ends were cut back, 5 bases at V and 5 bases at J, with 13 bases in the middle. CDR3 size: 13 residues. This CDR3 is CASSRPASHEQYF. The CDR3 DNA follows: TGTGCCAGCAGCCGGCCAGCGAGCCACGAGCAGTACTTC.

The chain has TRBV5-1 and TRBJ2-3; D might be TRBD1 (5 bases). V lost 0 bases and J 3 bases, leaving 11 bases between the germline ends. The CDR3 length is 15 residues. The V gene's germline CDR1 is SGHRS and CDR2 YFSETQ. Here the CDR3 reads CASSLVGRVTDTQYF. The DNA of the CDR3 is TGCGCCAGCAGCTTGGTTGGCAGGGTGACAGATACGCAGTATTTT.

CDR3 loop: CASSLGTVYEQYF. CDR3 DNA sequence: TGTGCCAGCAGCTTAGGCACAGTCTACGAGCAGTACTTC. The chain has TRBV7-9 and TRBJ2-7; D call uncertain. From germline, CDR1 is SEHNR and CDR2 FQNEAQ (reference sequence). The CDR3 covers 13 residues. V dropped 1 base and J dropped 3 bases, with 7 bases sitting between them.

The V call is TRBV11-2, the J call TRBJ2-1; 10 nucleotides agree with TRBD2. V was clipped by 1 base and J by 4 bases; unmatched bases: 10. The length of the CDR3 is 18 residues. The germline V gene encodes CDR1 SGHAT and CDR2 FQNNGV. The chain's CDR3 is CASSLVGLAGVAYNEQFF. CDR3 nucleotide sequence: TGTGCCAGCAGCTTAGTCGGGCTAGCGGGAGTCGCGTACAATGAGCAGTTCTTC.

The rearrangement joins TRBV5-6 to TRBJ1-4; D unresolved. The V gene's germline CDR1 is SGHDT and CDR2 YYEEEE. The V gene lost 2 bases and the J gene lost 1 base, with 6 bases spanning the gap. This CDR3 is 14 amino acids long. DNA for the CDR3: TGTGCCAGCAGCTTAGGCAGAACTAATGAAAAACTGTTTTTT. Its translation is CASSLGRTNEKLFF.

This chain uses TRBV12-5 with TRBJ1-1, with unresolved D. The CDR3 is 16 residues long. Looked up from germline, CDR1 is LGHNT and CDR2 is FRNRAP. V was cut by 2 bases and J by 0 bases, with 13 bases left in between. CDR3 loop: CASGLLSLPMNTEAFF. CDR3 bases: TGTGCTAGTGGTTTGCTCTCCCTCCCTATGAACACTGAAGCTTTCTTT.

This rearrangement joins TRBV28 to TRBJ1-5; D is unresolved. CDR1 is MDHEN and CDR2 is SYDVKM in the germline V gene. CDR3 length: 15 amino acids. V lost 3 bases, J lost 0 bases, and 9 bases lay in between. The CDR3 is CASSFFGDSNQPQHF. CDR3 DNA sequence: TGTGCCAGCAGTTTCTTTGGGGATAGCAATCAGCCCCAGCATTTT.

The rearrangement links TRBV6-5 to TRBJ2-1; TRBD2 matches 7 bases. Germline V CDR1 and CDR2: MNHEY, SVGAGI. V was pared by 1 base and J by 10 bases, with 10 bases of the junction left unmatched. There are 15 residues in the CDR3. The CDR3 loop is CASSYLAGAHSEQFF. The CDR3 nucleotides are TGTGCCAGCAGTTACTTGGCGGGAGCTCATTCCGAGCAGTTCTTC.

The chain's CDR3 is CASSSTSGRGAEQFF. The DNA of the CDR3 is TGCGCCAGCAGCTCAACTAGCGGGAGAGGAGCTGAGCAGTTCTTC. The chain has TRBV5-1 and TRBJ2-1, with 11 bases lining up with TRBD2. The V gene end was trimmed by 3 bases and the J gene end by 9 bases; junction bases not matched to a gene: 8. Germline values: CDR1 SGHRS, CDR2 YFSETQ. The CDR3 is 15 residues long.

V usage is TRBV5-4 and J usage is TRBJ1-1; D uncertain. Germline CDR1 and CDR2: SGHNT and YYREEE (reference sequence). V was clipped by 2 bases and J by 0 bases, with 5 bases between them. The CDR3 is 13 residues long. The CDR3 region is CASSFQVNTEAFF. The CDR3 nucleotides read TGTGCCAGCAGCTTTCAGGTGAACACTGAAGCTTTCTTT.

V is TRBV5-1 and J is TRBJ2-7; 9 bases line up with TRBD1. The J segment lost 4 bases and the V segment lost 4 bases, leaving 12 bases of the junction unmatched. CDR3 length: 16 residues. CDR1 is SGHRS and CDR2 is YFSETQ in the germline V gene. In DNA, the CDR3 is TGCGCCAGCAGCGCAACCCTAACAGGGGGCTCTTACGAGCAGTACTTC. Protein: CASSATLTGGSYEQYF.

CDR3 nucleotide sequence: TGCGCCAGCAGCTTGGAGTTTAACACTGAAGCTTTCTTT. It encodes CASSLEFNTEAFF. The chain has TRBV5-1 and TRBJ1-1, with D hard to call. The CDR3 spans 13 residues. Germline CDR1 is SGHRS and CDR2 is YFSETQ. The V and J ends lost 0 bases and 2 bases respectively, with 5 bases between them.

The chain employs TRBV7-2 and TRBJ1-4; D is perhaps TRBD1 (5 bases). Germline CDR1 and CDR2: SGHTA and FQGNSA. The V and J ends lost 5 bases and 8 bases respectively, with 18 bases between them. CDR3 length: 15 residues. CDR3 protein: CASSLRGFPEEKLFF. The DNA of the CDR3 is TGTGCCAGCAGCCTAAGGGGCTTTCCTGAGGAAAAACTGTTTTTT.

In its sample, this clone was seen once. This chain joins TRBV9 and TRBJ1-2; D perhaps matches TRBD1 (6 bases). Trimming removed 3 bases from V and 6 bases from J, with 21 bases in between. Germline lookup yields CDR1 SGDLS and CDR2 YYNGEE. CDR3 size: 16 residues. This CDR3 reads CASSARQVKKEDGYTF. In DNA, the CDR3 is TGTGCCAGCAGCGCCCGACAGGTGAAAAAGGAAGATGGCTACACCTTC.

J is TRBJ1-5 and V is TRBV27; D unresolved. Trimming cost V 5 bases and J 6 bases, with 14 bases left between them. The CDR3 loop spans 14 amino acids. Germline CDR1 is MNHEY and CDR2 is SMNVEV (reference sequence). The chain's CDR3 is CASSPGSASQPQHF. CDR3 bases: TGTGCCAGCAGTCCTGGATCCGCCAGTCAGCCCCAGCATTTT.

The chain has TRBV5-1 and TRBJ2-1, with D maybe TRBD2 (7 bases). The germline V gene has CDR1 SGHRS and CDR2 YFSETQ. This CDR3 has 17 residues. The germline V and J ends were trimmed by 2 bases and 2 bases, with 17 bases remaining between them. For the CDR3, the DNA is TGCGCCAGCAGCTTCCGCTCTAGGGGGGGTGCCTACAATGAGCAGTTCTTC. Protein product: CASSFRSRGGAYNEQFF.

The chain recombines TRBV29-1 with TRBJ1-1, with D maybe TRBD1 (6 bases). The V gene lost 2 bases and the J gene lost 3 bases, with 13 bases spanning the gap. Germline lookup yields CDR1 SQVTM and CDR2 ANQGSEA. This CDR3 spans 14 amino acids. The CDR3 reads CSVEMQGRDTEAFF. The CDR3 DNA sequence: TGCAGCGTTGAAATGCAGGGGCGCGACACTGAAGCTTTCTTT.

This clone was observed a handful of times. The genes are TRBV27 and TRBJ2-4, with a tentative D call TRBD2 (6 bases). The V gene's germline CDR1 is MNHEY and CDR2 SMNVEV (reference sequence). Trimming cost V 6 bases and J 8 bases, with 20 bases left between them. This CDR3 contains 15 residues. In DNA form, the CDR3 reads TGTGCCAGCAGCCTATGGGGCCTGGGGGGAGACATTCAGTACTTC. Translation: CASSLWGLGGDIQYF.

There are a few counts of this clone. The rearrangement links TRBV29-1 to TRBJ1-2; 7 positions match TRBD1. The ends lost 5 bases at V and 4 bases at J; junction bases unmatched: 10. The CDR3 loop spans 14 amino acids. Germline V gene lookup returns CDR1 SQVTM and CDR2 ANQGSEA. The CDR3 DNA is TGCAGCGTTTCATCCGGGACAGCCGTCTATGGCTACACCTTC. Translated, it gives CSVSSGTAVYGYTF. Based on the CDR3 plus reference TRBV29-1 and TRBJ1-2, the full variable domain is SAVISQKPSRDICQRGTSLTIQCQVDSQVTMMFWYRQQPGQSLTLIATANQGSEATYESGFVIDKFPISRPNLTFSTLTVSNMSPEDSSIYLCSVSSGTAVYGYTFGSGTRLTVV.

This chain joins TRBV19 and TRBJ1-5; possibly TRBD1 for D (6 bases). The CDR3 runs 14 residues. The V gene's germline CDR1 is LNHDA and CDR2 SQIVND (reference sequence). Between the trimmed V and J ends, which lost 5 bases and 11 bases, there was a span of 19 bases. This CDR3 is CASSPSGAQGAQHF. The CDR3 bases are TGTGCCAGTAGTCCCTCGGGGGCGCAAGGTGCCCAGCATTTT.

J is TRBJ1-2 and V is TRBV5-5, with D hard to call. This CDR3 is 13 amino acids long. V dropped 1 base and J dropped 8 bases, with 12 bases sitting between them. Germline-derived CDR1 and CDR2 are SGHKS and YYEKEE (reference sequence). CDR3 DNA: TGTGCCAGCAGCTTGCGGTGGGGAGACGGCTACACCTTC. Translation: CASSLRWGDGYTF.

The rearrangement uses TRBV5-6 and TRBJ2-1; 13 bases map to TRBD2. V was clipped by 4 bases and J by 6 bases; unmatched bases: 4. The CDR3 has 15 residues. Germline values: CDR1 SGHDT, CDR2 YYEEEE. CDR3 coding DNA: TGTGCCAGCAGCCCGGGACTAGCGGGGACCAATGAGCAGTTCTTC. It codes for CASSPGLAGTNEQFF.

CDR3 in amino acids: CASSMWGLPDYGYTF. The CDR3 nucleotides read TGTGCCAGTAGTATGTGGGGCCTTCCGGACTATGGCTACACCTTC. The chain links TRBV19 to TRBJ1-2; D is possibly TRBD1 (5 bases). Germline assignment: CDR1 LNHDA and CDR2 SQIVND (reference sequence). The CDR3 spans 15 residues. Trimming took 3 bases from V and 3 from J, leaving 14 bases between them.

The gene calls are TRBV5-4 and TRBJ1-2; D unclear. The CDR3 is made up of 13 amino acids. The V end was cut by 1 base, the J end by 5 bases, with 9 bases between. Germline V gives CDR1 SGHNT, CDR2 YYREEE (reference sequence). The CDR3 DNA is TGTGCCAGCAGCTTGCCCCGTTCTTATGGCTACACCTTC. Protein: CASSLPRSYGYTF.

DNA of the CDR3: TGTGCCAGCAGCCAAGGTGCGGGGACTGAAGGCTACACCTTC. Translation gives CASSQGAGTEGYTF. The V and J genes are TRBV4-2 and TRBJ1-2; D possibly corresponds to TRBD1 (5 bases). The CDR3 extends over 14 amino acids. Trimming removed 1 base from V and 8 bases from J, with 14 bases in between. The V gene's germline CDR1 is LGHNA and CDR2 YNFKEQ.

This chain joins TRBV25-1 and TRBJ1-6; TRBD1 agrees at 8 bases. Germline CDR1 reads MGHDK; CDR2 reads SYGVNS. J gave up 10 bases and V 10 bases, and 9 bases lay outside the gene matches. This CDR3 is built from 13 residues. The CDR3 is CATKDREASPLHF. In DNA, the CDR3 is TGTGCCACCAAGGACAGGGAGGCCTCACCCCTCCACTTT. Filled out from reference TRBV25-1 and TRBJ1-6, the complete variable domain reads EADIYQTPRYLVIGTGKKITLECSQTMGHDKMYWYQQDPGMELHLIHYSYGVNSTEKGDLSSESTVSRIRTEHFPLTLESARPSHTSQYLCATKDREASPLHFGNGTRLTVT.

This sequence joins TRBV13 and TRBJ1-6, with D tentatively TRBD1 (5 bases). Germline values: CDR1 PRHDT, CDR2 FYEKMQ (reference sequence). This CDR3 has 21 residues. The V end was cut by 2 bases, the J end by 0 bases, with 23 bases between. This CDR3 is CASSLRRRAAVKSSYNSPLHF. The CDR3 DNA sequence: TGTGCCAGCAGCTTACGGCGCAGGGCGGCGGTAAAGAGCTCCTATAATTCACCCCTCCACTTT.